Here is one TCR beta chain with its context. As handled by the study authors: Estimation of nucleated cell counts was performed using reference gene primer amplification. Profiling relied on immunoSEQ multiplex PCR, and the TCRdb table lists in-frame clones only, not all of them. V and J calls and clone size come straight from that table; D and trimming were deduced from the DNA. The data hold some 73,000 clones, with more than 60% observed a single time. CDR1 and CDR2 (germline): MGHDK, SYGVNS. This CDR3 is 10 amino acids long. Deletions cut 6 bases from V and 8 bases from J, with 4 bases between. This sample was taken from a study of blood T cell repertoires in COVID-19. Study as a whole: The United States, Italy and Spain supplied acute and convalescent COVID-19 samples. T cells, B-cell-depleted T cells, or PBMCs supplied cDNA or gDNA.

This TCR was sampled from a man between 60 and 75 years old with acute or convalescent COVID-19. The J gene is TRBJ1-4, the V gene TRBV25-1; D is ambiguous. Material for sequencing was peripheral blood. The CDR3 DNA reads TGTGCCAGCAGGGAGGAAAAACTGTTTTTT. Translating it yields CASREEKLFF.